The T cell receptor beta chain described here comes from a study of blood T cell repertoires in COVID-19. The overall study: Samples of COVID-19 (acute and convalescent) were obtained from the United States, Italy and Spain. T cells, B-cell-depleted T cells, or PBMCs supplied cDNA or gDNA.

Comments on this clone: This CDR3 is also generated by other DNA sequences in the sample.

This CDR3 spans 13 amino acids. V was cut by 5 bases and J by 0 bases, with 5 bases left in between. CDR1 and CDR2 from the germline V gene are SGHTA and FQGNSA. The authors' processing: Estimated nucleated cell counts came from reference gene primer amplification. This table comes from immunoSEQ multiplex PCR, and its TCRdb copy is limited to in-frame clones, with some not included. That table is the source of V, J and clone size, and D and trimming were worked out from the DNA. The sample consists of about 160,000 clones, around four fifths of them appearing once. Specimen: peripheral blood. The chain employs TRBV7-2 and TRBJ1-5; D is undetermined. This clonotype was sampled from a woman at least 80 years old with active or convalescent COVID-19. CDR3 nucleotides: TGTGCCAGCAGCCCATCTAGCAATCAGCCCCAGCATTTT. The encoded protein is CASSPSSNQPQHF. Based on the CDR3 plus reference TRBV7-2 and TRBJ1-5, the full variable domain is GAGVSQSPSNKVTEKGKDVELRCDPISGHTALYWYRQSLGQGLEFLIYFQGNSAPDKSGLPSDRFSAERTGGSVSTLTIQRTQQEDSAVYLCASSPSSNQPQHFGDGTRLSIL.